This T cell receptor (beta chain) was captured in a study of patients and donors after allogeneic stem cell transplantation. MiXCR, run by TCRdb on the RT-PCR reads, gives a single entry per CDR3 protein. There are 900,000 to 1,000,000 distinct CDR3 sequences in the sample; over 15% occur only once, and under 6.5% lies in the top ten. The V end was cut by 2 bases, the J end by 0 bases, with 13 bases between. The CDR3 covers 17 residues. In germline, CDR1 is SEHNR, CDR2 FQNEAQ (reference sequence). The specimen sequenced was blood, either unsorted or a sorted T cell fraction (not recorded which). The sequence derives from a human donor who was either an allogeneic HSCT recipient or a stem cell or donor lymphocyte infusion donor (not recorded which). It is not recorded whose cells these are; they may come from a transplant donor. The chain employs TRBV7-9 and TRBJ2-2; maybe TRBD1 (5 bases). Here the CDR3 reads CASSLRPTVPNTGELFF. The CDR3 DNA reads as TGTGCCAGCAGCTTACGCCCGACAGTCCCGAACACCGGGGAGCTGTTTTTT.